A single sample is the source of the 19 T cell receptor beta chains below, sequenced in a study of T cells in Graves' hyperthyroidism and ophthalmopathy. Using RNA transcripts as the source, TCR beta CDR3 regions were amplified. First-round RT-PCR with HTBI primers amplified the TCR CDR3 region. TCRdb itself ran the multiplex PCR reads through MiXCR, one entry per CDR3 protein. This table holds about 700,000 distinct CDR3 sequences, about 15% found once. Specimen: blood. These receptors were collected from a woman aged 18-30 years with Graves' hyperthyroidism.

This chain links TRBV13 with TRBJ1-1; the D gene is possibly TRBD1 (5 bases). Germline CDR1 and CDR2: PRHDT and FYEKMQ (reference sequence). Trimming pared 6 bases from V and 4 bases from J, leaving 12 bases between. This CDR3 is 13 amino acids long. In nucleotides, the CDR3 is TGTGCCAGCAGTGAGGGGATGCGCACTGAAGCTTTCTTT. Translated, it gives CASSEGMRTEAFF.

This clonotype was counted between two and nine times. The chain employs TRBV19 and TRBJ2-7, with a possible D match to TRBD2 (6 bases). From germline, CDR1 is LNHDA and CDR2 SQIVND (reference sequence). Trimming removed 4 bases from V and 2 bases from J, with 18 bases in between. The CDR3 extends over 16 amino acids. The CDR3 coding sequence is TGTGCCAGTAGTAGATTGGGGACTTCAGTGCCCTACGAGCAGTACTTC. Amino acid sequence: CASSRLGTSVPYEQYF.

This clonotype has just a few counts. This rearrangement joins TRBV2 to TRBJ2-1, with TRBD2 identical over 7 bases. In germline, CDR1 is SNHLY, CDR2 FYNNEI. This CDR3 is built from 14 residues. V gave up 8 bases and J gave up 10 bases; unmatched junction bases: 14. For the CDR3, the DNA is TGTGCCAGCGGGAGGGCGGGACCCCTCGTGGAGCAGTTCTTC. It translates to CASGRAGPLVEQFF.

This clonotype was recorded many times. The V call is TRBV12-3 or TRBV12-4, the J call TRBJ2-1, with 11 positions matching TRBD2. V gave up 6 bases and J gave up 4 bases; unmatched junction bases: 8. CDR3 length: 16 residues. This CDR3 reads CASSPPGLAVYNEQFF. As DNA, the CDR3 is TGTGCCAGCAGCCCGCCGGGACTAGCGGTATACAATGAGCAGTTCTTC.

The rearrangement joins TRBV4-1 to TRBJ1-2; D not resolved. In germline, CDR1 is MGHRA, CDR2 YSYEKL. The CDR3 length is 13 residues. Trimming stripped 1 base from V and 7 bases from J, with 10 bases between. CDR3 sequence: CASSQVSVGGYTF. The DNA for the CDR3 is TGCGCCAGCAGCCAAGTATCGGTGGGTGGCTACACCTTC.

This clonotype occurred many times. The CDR3: CASSLMSGILRNEQFF. In nucleotides, the CDR3 is TGTGCCAGCAGCTTAATGAGCGGCATCCTGAGGAATGAGCAGTTCTTC. This chain connects TRBV7-9 to TRBJ2-1; D possibly corresponds to TRBD2 (5 bases). V was trimmed by 2 bases and J by 7 bases, leaving 18 bases between them. CDR3 length equals 16 residues. In germline, CDR1 is SEHNR, CDR2 FQNEAQ (reference sequence).

In this sample, this clonotype turned up many times. V is TRBV7-2 and J is TRBJ1-2, with 7 bases aligning to TRBD1. With 6 bases clipped from V and 2 bases from J, the junction kept 6 bases outside the gene matches. The CDR3 length is 14 residues. Germline-derived CDR1 and CDR2 are SGHTA and FQGNSA. CDR3 sequence: CASRYTGQNYGYTF. The CDR3 DNA is TGTGCCAGCAGGTACACGGGACAGAACTATGGCTACACCTTC.

CDR3 DNA sequence: TGTGCCACCACCTTCGCCGGGACAGGAGGCTACGAGCAGTACTTC. Protein product: CATTFAGTGGYEQYF. The chain couples TRBV19 to TRBJ2-7; 8 nucleotides align to TRBD1. Germline V gene data show CDR1 as LNHDA and CDR2 as SQIVND (reference sequence). J lost 3 bases, V lost 10 bases, and 14 bases had no gene match. The CDR3 is made up of 15 amino acids.

The table lists this clonotype with a few counts. The CDR3 loop is CASSPRKGSYEQYF. Here the CDR3 DNA reads TGTGCCAGCTCGCCGCGGAAGGGTTCCTACGAGCAGTACTTC. The J gene is TRBJ2-7, the V gene TRBV2, with D uncertain. Germline loops: CDR1 SNHLY, CDR2 FYNNEI. The germline V and J ends were trimmed by 8 bases and 1 base, with 15 bases remaining between them. CDR3 length: 14 amino acids. Together with reference TRBV2 and TRBJ2-7, the CDR3 gives the full variable domain: EPEVTQTPSHQVTQMGQEVILRCVPISNHLYFYWYRQILGQKVEFLVSFYNNEISEKSEIFDDQFSVERPDGSNFTLKIRSTKLEDSAMYFCASSPRKGSYEQYFGPGTRLTVT.

The chain has TRBV12-3 or TRBV12-4 and TRBJ1-5, with TRBD1 matching over 9 bases. Germline trimming cut 5 bases from V and 7 bases from J; bases unmatched to any gene: 9. This CDR3 is 15 amino acids long. Written as DNA, the CDR3 is TGTGCCAGCAGTCCATTTGGGACAGGGCGCCAGCCCCAGCATTTT. It encodes CASSPFGTGRQPQHF.

A few counts support this clonotype. V and J are TRBV14 and TRBJ2-1, with TRBD2 as a possible D gene (5 bases). This CDR3 comprises 13 residues. Germline CDR1 SGHDN, CDR2 FVKESK. V lost 6 bases to trimming and J lost 6 bases, with 12 bases between them. CDR3 loop: CASRQLGGNEQFF. CDR3 nucleotides: TGTGCCAGCAGACAACTCGGAGGCAATGAGCAGTTCTTC.

This clonotype was seen only a few times. V gene TRBV15 combines with J gene TRBJ2-3; maybe TRBD2 (5 bases). Germline V gives CDR1 LNHNV, CDR2 YYDKDF (reference sequence). The V and J ends lost 1 base and 1 base respectively, with 9 bases between them. The CDR3 is 15 residues long. CDR3 protein: CATSRVGMGTDTQYF. The CDR3 DNA reads TGTGCCACCAGCAGAGTCGGGATGGGCACAGATACGCAGTATTTT.

The genes are TRBV10-3 and TRBJ2-6; D unclear. This CDR3 is 12 amino acids long. The V end was cut by 4 bases, the J end by 4 bases, with 2 bases between. Germline values: CDR1 ENHRY, CDR2 SYGVKD. CDR3 DNA sequence: TGTGCCATCAGTGCGGGGGCCAACGTCCTGACTTTC. Protein sequence: CAISAGANVLTF.

Note on this clonotype: Germline is not matched at one junction end, which may reflect a read error. The gene calls are TRBV2 and TRBJ2-7; perhaps TRBD2 as D (6 bases). The CDR3 has 12 amino acids. CDR1 SNHLY and CDR2 FYNNEI come from the germline V gene. The CDR3 is CDSSVGSYEQYF. CDR3 nucleotides: TGTGACAGCAGTGTCGGGAGCTACGAGCAGTACTTC.

The table lists this clonotype with a few counts. V is TRBV10-3 and J is TRBJ1-1; TRBD1 matches 10 bases. V was pared by 8 bases and J by 7 bases, with 7 bases of the junction left unmatched. The CDR3 has 13 amino acids. The V gene's germline CDR1 is ENHRY and CDR2 SYGVKD. As DNA, the CDR3 is TGTGCCATCCGCAGACAGGGGGCTAGTGAAGCTTTCTTT. Residues: CAIRRQGASEAFF.

This clonotype appeared a few times. V usage is TRBV5-1 and J usage is TRBJ2-2, with D unresolved. The CDR3 totals 17 residues. Between the trimmed V and J ends, which lost 4 bases and 4 bases, there was a span of 20 bases. In germline, CDR1 is SGHRS, CDR2 YFSETQ. In DNA, the CDR3 is TGCGCCAGCAGCCCCTACGTGCCAGAAGGTCGCACCGGGGAGCTGTTTTTT. It specifies CASSPYVPEGRTGELFF.

This clonotype has a handful of counts. The CDR3: CASSGFEVASDIYEQYF. CDR3 DNA: TGTGCCAGCAGTGGTTTCGAGGTGGCTAGCGATATCTACGAGCAGTACTTC. The chain uses TRBV2 and TRBJ2-7; possible D gene TRBD2, 6 bases. Deletions cut 4 bases from V and 3 bases from J, with 22 bases between. This CDR3 is 17 amino acids long. Germline CDR1 is SNHLY and CDR2 is FYNNEI.

The chain joins TRBV24-1 to TRBJ2-1; 7 bases align to TRBD2. The germline V gene encodes CDR1 KGHDR and CDR2 SFDVKD. This CDR3 has 15 amino acids. V was clipped by 2 bases and J by 7 bases; unmatched bases: 7. In DNA, the CDR3 is TGTGCCACCAGTGATTGGGGAGGGAGCTTAAATGAGCAGTTCTTC. It translates to CATSDWGGSLNEQFF.

Many counts were recorded for this clonotype. J is TRBJ2-1 and V is TRBV20-1; 12 bases fit TRBD2. V lost 6 bases to trimming and J lost 0 bases; unmatched junction nucleotides: 6. The germline CDR1 and CDR2 sequences are DFQATT and SNEGSKA (reference sequence). The CDR3 runs 16 residues. CDR3 sequence (DNA): TGCAGTGCCACTAGCGGGAGGTACAGCTCCTACAATGAGCAGTTCTTC. Amino acids: CSATSGRYSSYNEQFF.